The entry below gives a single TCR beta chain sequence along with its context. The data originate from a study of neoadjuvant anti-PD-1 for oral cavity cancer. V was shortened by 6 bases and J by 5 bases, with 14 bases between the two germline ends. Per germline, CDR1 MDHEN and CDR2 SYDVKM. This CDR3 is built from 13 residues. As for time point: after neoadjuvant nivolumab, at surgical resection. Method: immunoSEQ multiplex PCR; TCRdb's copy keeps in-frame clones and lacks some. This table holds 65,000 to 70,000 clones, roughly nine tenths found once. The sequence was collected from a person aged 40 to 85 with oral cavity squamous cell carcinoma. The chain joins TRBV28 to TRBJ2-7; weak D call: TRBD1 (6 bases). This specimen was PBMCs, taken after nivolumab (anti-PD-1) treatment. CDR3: CASSQYRVHEQYF. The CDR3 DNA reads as TGTGCCAGCAGCCAGTACAGGGTCCACGAGCAGTACTTC.